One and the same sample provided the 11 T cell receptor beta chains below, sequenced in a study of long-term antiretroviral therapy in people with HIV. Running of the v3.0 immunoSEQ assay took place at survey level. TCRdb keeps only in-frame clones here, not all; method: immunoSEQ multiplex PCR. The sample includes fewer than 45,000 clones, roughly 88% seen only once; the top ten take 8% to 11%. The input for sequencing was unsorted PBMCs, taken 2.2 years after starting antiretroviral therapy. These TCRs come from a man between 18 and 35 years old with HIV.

The DNA of the CDR3 is TGTGCCAGCACCTTCGGGGACAGGGTTTTAACCGGGGAGCTGTTTTTT. This sequence encodes CASTFGDRVLTGELFF. The genes are TRBV28 and TRBJ2-2; 9 bases agree with TRBD1. Germline V gene lookup returns CDR1 MDHEN and CDR2 SYDVKM. J lost 5 bases, V lost 7 bases, and 11 bases had no gene match. The CDR3 sequence is 16 residues long.

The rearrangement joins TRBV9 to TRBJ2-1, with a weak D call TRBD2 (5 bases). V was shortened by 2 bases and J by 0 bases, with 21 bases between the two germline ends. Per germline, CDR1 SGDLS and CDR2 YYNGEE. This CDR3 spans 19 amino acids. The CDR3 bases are TGTGCCAGCAGCGTTTACGGGATGGATTATACAAACTCCTACAATGAGCAGTTCTTC. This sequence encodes CASSVYGMDYTNSYNEQFF.

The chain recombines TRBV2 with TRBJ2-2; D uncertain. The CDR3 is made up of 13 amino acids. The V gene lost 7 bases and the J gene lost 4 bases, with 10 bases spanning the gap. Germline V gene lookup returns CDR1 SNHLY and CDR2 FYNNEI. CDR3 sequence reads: CASNGRSTGELFF. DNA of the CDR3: TGTGCCAGCAACGGCAGGAGCACCGGGGAGCTGTTTTTT.

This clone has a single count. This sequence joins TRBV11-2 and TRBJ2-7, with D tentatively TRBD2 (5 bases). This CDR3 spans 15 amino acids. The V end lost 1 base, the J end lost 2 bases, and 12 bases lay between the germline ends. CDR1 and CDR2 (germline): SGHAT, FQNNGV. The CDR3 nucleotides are TGTGCCAGCAGCTTAGGGCTAACAGCGGCCTACGAGCAGTACTTC. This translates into CASSLGLTAAYEQYF.

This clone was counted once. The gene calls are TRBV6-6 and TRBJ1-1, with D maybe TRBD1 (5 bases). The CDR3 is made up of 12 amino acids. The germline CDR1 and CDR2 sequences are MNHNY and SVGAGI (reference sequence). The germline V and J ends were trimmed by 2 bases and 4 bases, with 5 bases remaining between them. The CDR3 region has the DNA TGTGCCAGCAGTTACGGGGGCACTGAAGCTTTCTTT. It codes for CASSYGGTEAFF.

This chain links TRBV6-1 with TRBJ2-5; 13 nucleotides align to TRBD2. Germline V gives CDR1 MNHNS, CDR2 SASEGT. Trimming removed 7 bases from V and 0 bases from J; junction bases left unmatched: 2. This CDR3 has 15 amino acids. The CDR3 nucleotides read TGTGCCAGCAAGGGACTAGCGGGGAACCAAGAGACCCAGTACTTC. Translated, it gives CASKGLAGNQETQYF.

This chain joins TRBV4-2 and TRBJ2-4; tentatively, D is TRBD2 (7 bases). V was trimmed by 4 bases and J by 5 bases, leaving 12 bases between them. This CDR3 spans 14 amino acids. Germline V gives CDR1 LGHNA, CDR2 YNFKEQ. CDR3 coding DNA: TGTGCCAGCAGCCCCAAGGGGGGGGAAAACATTCAGTACTTC. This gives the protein CASSPKGGENIQYF.

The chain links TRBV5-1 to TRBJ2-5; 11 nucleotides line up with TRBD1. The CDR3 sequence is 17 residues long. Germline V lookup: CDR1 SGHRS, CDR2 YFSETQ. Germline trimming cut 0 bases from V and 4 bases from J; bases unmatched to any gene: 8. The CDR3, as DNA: TGCGCCAGCAGCTTGGTTCCCGGACAGGGGGCCGGAGAGACCCAGTACTTC. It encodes CASSLVPGQGAGETQYF.

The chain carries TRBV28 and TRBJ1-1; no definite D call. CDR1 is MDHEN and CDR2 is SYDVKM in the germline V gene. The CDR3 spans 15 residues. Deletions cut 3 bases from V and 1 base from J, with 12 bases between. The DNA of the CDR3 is TGTGCCAGCAGTTTCGACCCCCGGGCGAACACTGAAGCTTTCTTT. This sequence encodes CASSFDPRANTEAFF.

The chain's CDR3 is CATSTHTYEQYF. DNA of the CDR3: TGTGCCACCAGCACACACACCTACGAGCAGTACTTC. The rearrangement joins TRBV15 to TRBJ2-7, with D hard to call. Germline loops: CDR1 LNHNV, CDR2 YYDKDF (reference sequence). Between the trimmed V and J ends, which lost 4 bases and 2 bases, there was a span of 6 bases. CDR3 size: 12 residues.

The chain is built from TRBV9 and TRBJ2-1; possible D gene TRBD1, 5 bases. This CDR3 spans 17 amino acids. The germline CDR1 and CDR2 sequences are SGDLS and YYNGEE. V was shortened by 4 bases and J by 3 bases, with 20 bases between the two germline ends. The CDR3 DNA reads TGTGCCAGCAGCCCTCGGACAAGACAGTTAAACTACAATGAGCAGTTCTTC. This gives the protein CASSPRTRQLNYNEQFF.